This paragraph reports one TCR beta chain. Its antigen is undetermined. This sample stems from a study of PD-1 blockade in mismatch repair-deficient tumors. Mismatch repair deficiency was confirmed in all patients, by PCR or immunohistochemistry. Assay: immunoSEQ multiplex PCR; the TCRdb copy retains only in-frame clones and omits some. This sample carries approximately 9,800 clones, approximately 89% of them seen once, and the ten largest clones take 0.85% to 1%. With V trimmed by 5 bases and J by 6 bases, 4 bases remained unmatched. The length of the CDR3 is 15 residues. The germline V gene encodes CDR1 SNHLY and CDR2 FYNNEI. Study findings and constraints: Rapid post-treatment expansion, then contraction, generally preceding radiologic response, marked tumor-resident clones.

The V and J genes are TRBV2 and TRBJ2-1; 13 bases line up with TRBD2. The TCR sequence derives from an adult with mismatch repair-deficient cancer. Sequenced material: PBMCs, taken around 46 weeks after starting pembrolizumab. The CDR3 sequence: CASSWTSGSPNEQFF. The CDR3 DNA reads TGTGCCAGCAGTTGGACTAGCGGGAGCCCCAATGAGCAGTTCTTC.